This T cell receptor (beta chain) was sequenced during a study of blood T cell repertoires in COVID-19. This CDR3 comprises 15 residues. V was clipped by 2 bases and J by 3 bases; unmatched bases: 4. In germline, CDR1 is MNHEY, CDR2 SMNVEV (reference sequence). Generated by immunoSEQ multiplex PCR, the TCRdb table keeps only in-frame clones and is missing some. Of around 210,000 clones in the sample, around 82% were seen once. V is TRBV27 and J is TRBJ2-7, with TRBD2 matching over 10 bases. The receptor was isolated from a woman between 70 and 85 years old with acute or convalescent COVID-19. The sample consisted of peripheral blood. The CDR3 is CASSLVASGSYEQYF. CDR3 nucleotides: TGTGCCAGCAGTTTAGTCGCTAGCGGGAGCTACGAGCAGTACTTC.